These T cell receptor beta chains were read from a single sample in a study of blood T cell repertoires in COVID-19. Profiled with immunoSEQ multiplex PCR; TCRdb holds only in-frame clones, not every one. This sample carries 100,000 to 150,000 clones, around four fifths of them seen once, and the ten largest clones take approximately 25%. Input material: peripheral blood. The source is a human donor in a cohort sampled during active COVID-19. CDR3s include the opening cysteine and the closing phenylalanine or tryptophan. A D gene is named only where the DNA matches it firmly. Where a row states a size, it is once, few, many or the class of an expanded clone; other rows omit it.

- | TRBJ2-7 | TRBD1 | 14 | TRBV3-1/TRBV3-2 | TGTGCCAGCAGCCTATCGACAGGGTGGTACGAGCAGTACTTC | CASSLSTGWYEQYF
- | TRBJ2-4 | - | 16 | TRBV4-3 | TGCGCCAGCAGCCCGGGCGGGGTCGCGGCCAAAAACATTCAGTACTTC | CASSPGGVAAKNIQYF
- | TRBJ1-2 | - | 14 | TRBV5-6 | TGTGCCAGCAGCTTTCGGACACAATCCTATGGCTACACCTTC | CASSFRTQSYGYTF
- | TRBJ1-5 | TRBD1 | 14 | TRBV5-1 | TGCGCCAGCAGCCTAGGACAGGTTGGTCAGCCCCAGCATTTT | CASSLGQVGQPQHF
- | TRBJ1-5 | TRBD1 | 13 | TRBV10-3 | TGTGCCATCAGCAGGGGGTTGAATCAGCCCCAGCATTTT | CAISRGLNQPQHF
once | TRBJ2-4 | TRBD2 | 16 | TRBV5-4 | TGTGCCAGCAGCCACCGGGGGGGCTTAGCCAAAAACATTCAGTACTTC | CASSHRGGLAKNIQYF
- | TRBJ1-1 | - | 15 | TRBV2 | TGTGCCAGCAGGGGAAACAGGGTTCCCGACACTGAAGCTTTCTTT | CASRGNRVPDTEAFF
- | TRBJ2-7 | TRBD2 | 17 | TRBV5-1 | TGCGCCAGCAGCCCCCAGTCGCTAGCGGGAGACCCCTACGAGCAGTACTTC | CASSPQSLAGDPYEQYF
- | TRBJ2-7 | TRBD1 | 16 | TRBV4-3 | TGCGCCAGCAGCCCCGAGGGACAGGGGAGGTCCTACGAGCAGTACTTC | CASSPEGQGRSYEQYF
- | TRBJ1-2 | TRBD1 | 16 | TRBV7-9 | TGTGCCAGCAGCTTATCGGACAGGGGTACAGCTCGTGGCTACACCTTC | CASSLSDRGTARGYTF
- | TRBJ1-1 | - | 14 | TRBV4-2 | TGTGCCAGCAGCCAAGAAAGGGGGATCACTGAAGCTTTCTTT | CASSQERGITEAFF
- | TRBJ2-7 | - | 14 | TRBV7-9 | TGTGCCAGCAGCTCATCCGGGACATCCTACGAGCAGTACTTC | CASSSSGTSYEQYF
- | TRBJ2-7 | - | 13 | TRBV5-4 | TGTGCCAGCAGCTTGGAATCAGGCCACGAGCAGTACTTC | CASSLESGHEQYF
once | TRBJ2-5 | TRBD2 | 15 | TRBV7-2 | TGTGCCAGCAGCCGTAGCGGGGGAGGTGGGGAGACCCAGTACTTC | CASSRSGGGGETQYF
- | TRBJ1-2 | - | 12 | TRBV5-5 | TGTGCCAGCAGCTTGGGGGGGCGAGGCTACACCTTC | CASSLGGRGYTF
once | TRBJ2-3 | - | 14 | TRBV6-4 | TGTGCCAGCAGTGAAGGTGGGGCGCGAGATACGCAGTATTTT | CASSEGGARDTQYF
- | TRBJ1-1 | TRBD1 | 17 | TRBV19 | TGTGCCAGTAGCCCAATACCACTGGGACAGGTGAACACTGAAGCTTTCTTT | CASSPIPLGQVNTEAFF
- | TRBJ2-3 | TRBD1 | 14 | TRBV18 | TGTGCCAGCTCACCTGGGACAGGGGAAGATACGCAGTATTTT | CASSPGTGEDTQYF
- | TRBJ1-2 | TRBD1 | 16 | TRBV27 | TGTGCCAGCAGTTTACGCCTCAGGGGGCTGTTCTATGGCTACACCTTC | CASSLRLRGLFYGYTF
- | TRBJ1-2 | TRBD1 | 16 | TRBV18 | TGTGCCAGCTCACCAAGCTCGTATAGGACAGGGGGTAATTACACCTTC | CASSPSSYRTGGNYTF
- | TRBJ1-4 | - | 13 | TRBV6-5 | TGTGCCATCTCCCGGGGGACTAATGAAAAACTGTTTTTT | CAISRGTNEKLFF
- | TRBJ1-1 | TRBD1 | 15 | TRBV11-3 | TGTGCCACCCCGGGACAGGGGGCGCTTGGCACTGAAGCTTTCTTT | CATPGQGALGTEAFF
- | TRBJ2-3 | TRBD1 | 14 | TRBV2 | TGTGCCAGCAGAGGGGGCGAGGGCACAGATACGCAGTATTTT | CASRGGEGTDTQYF
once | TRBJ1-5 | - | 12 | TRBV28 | TGTGCCAGCAGTTTAACGGAGCCGCCCCAGCATTTT | CASSLTEPPQHF
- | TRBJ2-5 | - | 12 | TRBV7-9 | TGTGCCAGCAGCTTACTCCAAGAGACCCAGTACTTC | CASSLLQETQYF
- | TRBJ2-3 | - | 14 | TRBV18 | TGTGCCAGCTCACCGGGGCAACCCACAGATACGCAGTATTTT | CASSPGQPTDTQYF
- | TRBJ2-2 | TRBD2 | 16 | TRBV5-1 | TGCGCCAGCAGGGAACGGCCTAGCGGTCTTGGGGGGGAGCTGTTTTTT | CASRERPSGLGGELFF